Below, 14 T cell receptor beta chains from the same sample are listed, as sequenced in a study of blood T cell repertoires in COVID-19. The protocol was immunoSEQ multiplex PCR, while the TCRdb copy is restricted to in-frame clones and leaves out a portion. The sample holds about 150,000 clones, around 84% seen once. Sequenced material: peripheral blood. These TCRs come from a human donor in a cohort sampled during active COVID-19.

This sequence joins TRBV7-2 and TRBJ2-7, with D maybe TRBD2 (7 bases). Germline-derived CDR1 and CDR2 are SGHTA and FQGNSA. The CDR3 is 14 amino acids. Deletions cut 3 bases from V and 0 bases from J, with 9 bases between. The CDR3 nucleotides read TGTGCCAGCAGCTTGGGGGGGGCCTCCTACGAGCAGTACTTC. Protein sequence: CASSLGGASYEQYF. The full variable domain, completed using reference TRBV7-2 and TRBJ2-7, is GAGVSQSPSNKVTEKGKDVELRCDPISGHTALYWYRQSLGQGLEFLIYFQGNSAPDKSGLPSDRFSAERTGGSVSTLTIQRTQQEDSAVYLCASSLGGASYEQYFGPGTRLTVT.

Here the CDR3 reads CASSRGTGGNNQPQHF. In DNA form, the CDR3 reads TGTGCCAGCAGCCGGGGGACAGGGGGCAACAATCAGCCCCAGCATTTT. The V gene is TRBV27, the J gene TRBJ1-5; 12 bases match TRBD1. The ends lost 6 bases at V and 3 bases at J; junction bases unmatched: 6. Germline V gene sequence: CDR1 MNHEY, CDR2 SMNVEV (reference sequence). The CDR3 extends over 16 amino acids.

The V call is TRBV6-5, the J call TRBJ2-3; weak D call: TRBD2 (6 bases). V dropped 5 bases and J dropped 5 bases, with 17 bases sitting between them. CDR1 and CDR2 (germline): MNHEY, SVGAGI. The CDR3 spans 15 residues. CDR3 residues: CASSPLPAGRDTQYF. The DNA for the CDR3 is TGTGCCAGCAGTCCCCTCCCGGCGGGAAGAGATACGCAGTATTTT.

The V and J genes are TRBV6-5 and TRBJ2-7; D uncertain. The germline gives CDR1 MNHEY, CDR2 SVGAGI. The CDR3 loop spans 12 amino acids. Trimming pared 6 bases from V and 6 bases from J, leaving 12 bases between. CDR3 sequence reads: CASSRHHLEQYF. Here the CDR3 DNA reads TGTGCCAGCAGCCGACACCACCTCGAGCAGTACTTC.

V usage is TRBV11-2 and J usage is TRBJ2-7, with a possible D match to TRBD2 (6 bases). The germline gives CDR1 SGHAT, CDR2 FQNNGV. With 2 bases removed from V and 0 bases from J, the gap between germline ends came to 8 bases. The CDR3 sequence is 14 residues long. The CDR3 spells CASSLQGGSYEQYF. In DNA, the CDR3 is TGTGCCAGCAGCTTACAGGGAGGCTCCTACGAGCAGTACTTC.

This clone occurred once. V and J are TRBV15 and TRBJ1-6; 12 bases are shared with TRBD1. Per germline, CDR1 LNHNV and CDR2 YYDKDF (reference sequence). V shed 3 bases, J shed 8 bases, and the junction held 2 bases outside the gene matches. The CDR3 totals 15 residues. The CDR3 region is CATSRGQGADSPLHF. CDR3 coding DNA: TGTGCCACCAGCAGGGGACAGGGGGCTGATTCACCCCTCCACTTT.

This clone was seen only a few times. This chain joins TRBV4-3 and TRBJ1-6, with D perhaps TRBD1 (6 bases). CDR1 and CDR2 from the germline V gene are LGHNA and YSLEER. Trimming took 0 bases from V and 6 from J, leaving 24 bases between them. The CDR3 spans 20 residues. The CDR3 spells CASSQDARGSGRGPNSPLHF. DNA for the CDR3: TGCGCCAGCAGCCAAGACGCGCGGGGGTCGGGCAGGGGACCTAATTCACCCCTCCACTTT.

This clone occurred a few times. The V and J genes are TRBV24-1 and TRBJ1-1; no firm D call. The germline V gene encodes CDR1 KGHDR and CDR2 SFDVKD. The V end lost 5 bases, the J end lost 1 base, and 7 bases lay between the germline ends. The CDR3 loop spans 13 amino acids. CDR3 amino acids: CATSVGRNTEAFF. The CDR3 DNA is TGTGCCACCAGTGTCGGGAGGAACACTGAAGCTTTCTTT.

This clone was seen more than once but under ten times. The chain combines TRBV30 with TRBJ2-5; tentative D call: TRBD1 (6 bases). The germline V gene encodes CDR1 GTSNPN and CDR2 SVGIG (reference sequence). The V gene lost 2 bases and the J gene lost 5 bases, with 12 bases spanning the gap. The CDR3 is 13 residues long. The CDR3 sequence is CAWSHRVGETQYF. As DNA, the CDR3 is TGTGCCTGGAGTCACAGGGTTGGGGAGACCCAGTACTTC.

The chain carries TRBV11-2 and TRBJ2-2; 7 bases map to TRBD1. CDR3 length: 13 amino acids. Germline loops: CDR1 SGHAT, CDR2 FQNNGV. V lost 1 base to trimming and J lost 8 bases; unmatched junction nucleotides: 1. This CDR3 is CASSLARGGELFF. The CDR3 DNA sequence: TGTGCCAGCAGCTTAGCCAGGGGGGGGGAGCTGTTTTTT.

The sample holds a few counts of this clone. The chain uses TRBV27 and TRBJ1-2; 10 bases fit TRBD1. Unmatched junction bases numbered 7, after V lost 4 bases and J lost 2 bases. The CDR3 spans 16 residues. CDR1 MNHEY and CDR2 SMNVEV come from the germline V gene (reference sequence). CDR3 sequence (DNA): TGTGCCAGCAGTTCCCTGGGACAGGGGAGGAACTATGGCTACACCTTC. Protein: CASSSLGQGRNYGYTF.

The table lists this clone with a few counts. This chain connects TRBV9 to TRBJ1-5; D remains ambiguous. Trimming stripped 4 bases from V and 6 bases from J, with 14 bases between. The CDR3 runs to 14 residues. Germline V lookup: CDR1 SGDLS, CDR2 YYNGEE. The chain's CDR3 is CASSPRGMGQPQHF. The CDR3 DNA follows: TGTGCCAGCAGCCCTCGGGGAATGGGTCAGCCCCAGCATTTT.

CDR3 coding DNA: TGTGCCAGCAACCGAGGAACCACGAAGACCCAGTACTTC. This gives the protein CASNRGTTKTQYF. This sequence joins TRBV5-8 and TRBJ2-5; D unresolved. This CDR3 has 13 amino acids. The V gene lost 6 bases and the J gene lost 6 bases, with 15 bases spanning the gap. Per the germline V gene, CDR1 is SGHTS and CDR2 is YDEGEE.

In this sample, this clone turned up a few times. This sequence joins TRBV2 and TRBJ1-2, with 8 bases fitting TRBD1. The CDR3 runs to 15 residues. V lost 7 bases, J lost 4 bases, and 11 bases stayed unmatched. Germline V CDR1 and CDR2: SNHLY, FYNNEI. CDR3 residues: CASTGQGGLGYGYTF. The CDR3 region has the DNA TGTGCCAGCACCGGACAGGGAGGTCTTGGCTATGGCTACACCTTC.